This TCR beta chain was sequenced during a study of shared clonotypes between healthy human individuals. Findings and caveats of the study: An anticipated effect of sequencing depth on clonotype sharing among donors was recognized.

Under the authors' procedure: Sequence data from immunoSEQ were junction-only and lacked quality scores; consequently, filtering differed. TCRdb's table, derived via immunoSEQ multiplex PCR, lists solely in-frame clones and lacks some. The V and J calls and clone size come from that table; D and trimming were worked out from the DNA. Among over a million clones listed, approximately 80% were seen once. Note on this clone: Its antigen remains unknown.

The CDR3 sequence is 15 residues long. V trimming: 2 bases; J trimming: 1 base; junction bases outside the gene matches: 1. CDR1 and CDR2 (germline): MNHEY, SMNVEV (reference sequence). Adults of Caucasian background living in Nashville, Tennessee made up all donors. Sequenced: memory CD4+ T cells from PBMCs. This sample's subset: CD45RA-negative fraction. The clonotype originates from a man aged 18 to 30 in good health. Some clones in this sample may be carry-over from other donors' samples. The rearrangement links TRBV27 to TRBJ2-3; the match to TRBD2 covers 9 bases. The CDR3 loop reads CASSLQREGTDTQYF. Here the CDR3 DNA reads TGTGCCAGCAGTTTACAGCGGGAGGGCACAGATACGCAGTATTTT.